The 7 T cell receptor beta chains below all came from one sample that was sequenced in a study of shared clonotypes between healthy human individuals. Assay used: immunoSEQ multiplex PCR; TCRdb lists only in-frame clones, some missing. The sample consists of 400,000 to 550,000 clones, 79% of them appearing once. Sequencing was performed on PBMCs. These receptors were taken from a woman aged 40-49 years in good health. Some clones in this sample may be carry-over from other donors' samples.

This clone was seen a few times. The chain employs TRBV5-1 and TRBJ2-3; 12 bases agree with TRBD1. V trimming: 3 bases; J trimming: 1 base; junction bases outside the gene matches: 3. The CDR3 totals 16 residues. Germline loops: CDR1 SGHRS, CDR2 YFSETQ. The CDR3 DNA sequence: TGCGCCAGCAGCTCGGGACAGGGGGCGGGCACAGATACGCAGTATTTT. It translates to CASSSGQGAGTDTQYF.

The genes are TRBV30 and TRBJ1-5; maybe TRBD1 (6 bases). CDR1 and CDR2 (germline): GTSNPN, SVGIG (reference sequence). V was pared by 5 bases and J by 4 bases, with 12 bases between. This CDR3 spans 13 amino acids. CDR3 coding DNA: TGTGCCTGGGCGACAGGTTGGAATCAGCCCCAGCATTTT. The encoded protein is CAWATGWNQPQHF.

The chain employs TRBV6-5 and TRBJ2-3; no definite D call. The V end was cut by 2 bases, the J end by 0 bases, with 6 bases between. The CDR3 totals 14 residues. Germline loops: CDR1 MNHEY, CDR2 SVGAGI. CDR3 protein: CASSYEESTDTQYF. The CDR3 DNA reads as TGTGCCAGCAGTTACGAGGAAAGCACAGATACGCAGTATTTT.

The chain uses TRBV7-9 and TRBJ2-2; TRBD2 agrees at 12 bases. The CDR3 consists of 17 residues. The germline V gene encodes CDR1 SEHNR and CDR2 FQNEAQ (reference sequence). Trimming at V came to 5 bases and at J to 5 bases, leaving 9 bases not matched to a gene. CDR3 nucleotides: TGTGCCAGCAGCCCCGGACTAGCGGGAAAAATTACCGGGGAGCTGTTTTTT. This encodes CASSPGLAGKITGELFF. Full variable domain (missing parts from reference TRBV7-9 and TRBJ2-2): DTGVSQNPRHKITKRGQNVTFRCDPISEHNRLYWYRQTLGQGPEFLTYFQNEAQLEKSRLLSDRFSAERPKGSFSTLEIQRTEQGDSAMYLCASSPGLAGKITGELFFGEGSRLTVL.

The chain combines TRBV15 with TRBJ2-2; 7 nucleotides line up with TRBD1. CDR3 length equals 13 residues. V trimming: 6 bases; J trimming: 5 bases; junction bases outside the gene matches: 3. Germline values: CDR1 LNHNV, CDR2 YYDKDF (reference sequence). Here the CDR3 reads CATSDRVTGELFF. The CDR3, as DNA: TGTGCCACCAGTGACAGGGTAACCGGGGAGCTGTTTTTT.

This chain joins TRBV28 and TRBJ2-3; perhaps TRBD2 as D (5 bases). Trimming shortened V by 5 bases and J by 1 base, and 16 bases separated the two germline ends. The CDR3 has 16 amino acids. CDR1 MDHEN and CDR2 SYDVKM come from the germline V gene. In DNA, the CDR3 is TGTGCCAGCAGTCCACTGAGCCGGCGGGGCACAGATACGCAGTATTTT. Protein sequence: CASSPLSRRGTDTQYF.

The chain has TRBV28 and TRBJ2-2; D unresolved. CDR1 and CDR2 (germline): MDHEN, SYDVKM. CDR3 length: 16 residues. Trimming left V 3 bases short and J 2 bases short, with 13 bases between. CDR3 nucleotides: TGTGCCAGCAGTTTGTACGGACCTTACAACACCGGGGAGCTGTTTTTT. Translating gives CASSLYGPYNTGELFF.